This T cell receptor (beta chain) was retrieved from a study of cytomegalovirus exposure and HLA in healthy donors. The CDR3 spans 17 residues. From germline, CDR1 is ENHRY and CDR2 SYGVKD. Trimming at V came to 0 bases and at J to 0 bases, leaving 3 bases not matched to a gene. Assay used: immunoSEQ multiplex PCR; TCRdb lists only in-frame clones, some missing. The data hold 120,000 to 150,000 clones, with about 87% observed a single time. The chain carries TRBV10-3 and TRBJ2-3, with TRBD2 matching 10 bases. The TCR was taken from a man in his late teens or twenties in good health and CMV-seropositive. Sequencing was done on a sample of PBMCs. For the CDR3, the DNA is TGTGCCATCAGTGAGTCCATAGCGGGAGGCAGCACAGATACGCAGTATTTT. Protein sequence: CAISESIAGGSTDTQYF.